Listed here are 6 T cell receptor beta chains from one sample, sequenced in a study of blood T cell repertoires in COVID-19. The protocol was immunoSEQ multiplex PCR, while the TCRdb copy is restricted to in-frame clones and leaves out a portion. Of 250,000 to 350,000 clones in the sample, just over 90% are singletons; the top ten hold around 2.2%. The material sequenced was peripheral blood. The receptor source for this set is a woman aged 25-40 years with COVID-19, enrolled during active disease.

The chain joins TRBV27 to TRBJ1-3; a weak D match, TRBD1 (5 bases). Germline-derived CDR1 and CDR2 are MNHEY and SMNVEV (reference sequence). The CDR3 is 13 residues long. With 6 bases removed from V and 3 bases from J, the gap between germline ends came to 9 bases. CDR3 nucleotide sequence: TGTGCCAGCAGCCCAGACAGTGGAAACACCATATATTTT. Protein: CASSPDSGNTIYF.

A word on this clone: The sample has other DNA sequences that encode this CDR3 too. The V call is TRBV5-1, the J call TRBJ2-1, with D possibly being TRBD2 (5 bases). This CDR3 is 15 amino acids long. Trimming took 0 bases from V and 3 from J, leaving 10 bases between them. CDR1 is SGHRS and CDR2 is YFSETQ in the germline V gene. In DNA, the CDR3 is TGCGCCAGCAGCTTGGCCGGGGATAACTACAATGAGCAGTTCTTC. Translation gives CASSLAGDNYNEQFF.

Details on this clone: Different DNA sequences within this sample yield the same CDR3. The J gene is TRBJ1-5, the V gene TRBV18; weak D call: TRBD1 (6 bases). This CDR3 is built from 13 residues. Trimming shortened V by 3 bases and J by 5 bases, and 8 bases separated the two germline ends. Germline lookup yields CDR1 KGHSH and CDR2 LQKENI. The CDR3 reads CASSPDSDQPQHF. The CDR3 DNA follows: TGTGCCAGCTCACCGGACAGCGATCAGCCCCAGCATTTT.

The chain has TRBV4-2 and TRBJ2-1; the D is unclear. This CDR3 has 15 amino acids. V lost 6 bases and J lost 8, with 20 bases in between. Germline V lookup: CDR1 LGHNA, CDR2 YNFKEQ. The CDR3 bases are TGTGCCAGCAGTGGTCGTTCTTTTGGGCCCGATGAGCAGTTCTTC. This gives the protein CASSGRSFGPDEQFF.

Many counts were recorded for this clone. This chain links TRBV7-8 with TRBJ2-2, with 9 bases lining up with TRBD2. V lost 4 bases, J lost 0 bases, and 6 bases stayed unmatched. The germline gives CDR1 SGHVS, CDR2 FQNEAQ. This CDR3 contains 17 residues. The CDR3: CASSSLWTSANTGELFF. CDR3 coding DNA: TGTGCCAGCAGCTCCCTCTGGACTAGCGCGAACACCGGGGAGCTGTTTTTT.

This clone appeared once. The chain recombines TRBV7-8 with TRBJ2-5; 8 bases agree with TRBD2. This CDR3 is built from 15 residues. Per the germline V gene, CDR1 is SGHVS and CDR2 is FQNEAQ. V trimming: 5 bases; J trimming: 3 bases; junction bases outside the gene matches: 8. CDR3 nucleotides: TGTGCCAGCAGCCCCCCTAGCGGGTTGGAAGAGACCCAGTACTTC. Translation gives CASSPPSGLEETQYF.